These 7 T cell receptor beta chains share one sample of origin, sequenced in a study of shared clonotypes between healthy human individuals. Sequencing used immunoSEQ multiplex PCR; TCRdb keeps in-frame clones, though not all of them. The sample includes some 2 million clones, 85% to 95% seen only once; the top ten take roughly 0.13%. The sample taken for sequencing was naive CD4+ T cells sorted from blood. The subset is: CD45RA+ positively selected. These receptors were taken from a man aged 18 to 35 in good health.

This clone was recorded once. V and J are TRBV5-1 and TRBJ1-5, with D possibly matching TRBD1 (5 bases). V lost 0 bases and J 8 bases, leaving 12 bases between the germline ends. CDR1 SGHRS and CDR2 YFSETQ come from the germline V gene. The CDR3 extends over 14 amino acids. DNA of the CDR3: TGCGCCAGCAGCTTGGGGCAGGGTACGGAGCCCCAGCATTTT. Protein: CASSLGQGTEPQHF.

The rearrangement joins TRBV6-6 to TRBJ2-2; tentatively, D is TRBD1 or TRBD2 (6 bases each). The CDR3 extends over 15 amino acids. Between the trimmed V and J ends, which lost 4 bases and 2 bases, there was a span of 11 bases. The germline V gene encodes CDR1 MNHNY and CDR2 SVGAGI (reference sequence). The CDR3 bases are TGTGCCAGCAGTTGGGCCGGGGGCAACACCGGGGAGCTGTTTTTT. Protein product: CASSWAGGNTGELFF.

The chain uses TRBV19 and TRBJ2-2, with 7 bases fitting TRBD1. Germline V CDR1 and CDR2: LNHDA, SQIVND (reference sequence). CDR3 length: 16 amino acids. Trimming removed 7 bases from V and 1 base from J; junction bases left unmatched: 9. The CDR3 sequence is CASIPSGTVNTGELFF. The CDR3 bases are TGTGCCAGTATCCCTTCCGGGACAGTGAACACCGGGGAGCTGTTTTTT.

This chain uses TRBV5-4 with TRBJ2-7; TRBD2 agrees at 11 bases. The V gene end was trimmed by 1 base and the J gene end by 5 bases; junction bases not matched to a gene: 5. The CDR3 is 15 residues long. Germline CDR1 reads SGHNT; CDR2 reads YYREEE (reference sequence). CDR3 loop: CASSLSTSGSHEQYF. The CDR3 nucleotides read TGTGCCAGCAGCTTGAGTACTAGCGGGAGCCACGAGCAGTACTTC.

The chain uses TRBV11-2 and TRBJ1-6; TRBD1 aligns across 8 bases. This CDR3 comprises 15 residues. With V trimmed by 5 bases and J by 6 bases, 6 bases remained unmatched. In germline, CDR1 is SGHAT, CDR2 FQNNGV. The CDR3 coding sequence is TGTGCCAGCAGCCCTCGGACAGGGCCTAATTCACCCCTCCACTTT. This codes for CASSPRTGPNSPLHF.

This clone was seen a single time. This chain joins TRBV19 and TRBJ1-4; TRBD1 is a possible D gene (6 bases). Trimming stripped 10 bases from V and 8 bases from J, with 20 bases between. Per germline, CDR1 LNHDA and CDR2 SQIVND (reference sequence). The CDR3 has 14 residues. Written as DNA, the CDR3 is TGTGCCACCCGGACAGCCGGGTTCAAAGAAAAACTGTTTTTT. It specifies CATRTAGFKEKLFF.

The genes are TRBV7-2 and TRBJ2-1, with 7 bases identical to TRBD2. V was pared by 1 base and J by 9 bases, with 6 bases of the junction left unmatched. The CDR3 covers 14 residues. In germline, CDR1 is SGHTA, CDR2 FQGNSA. CDR3 DNA sequence: TGTGCCAGCAGCTTAGGGGGAGGGGTACTTGAGCAGTTCTTC. Translating it yields CASSLGGGVLEQFF.